The clone carrying this T cell receptor beta chain was picked up one time. This may arise from a read error, as a much more abundant clone is one base away. The conserved phenylalanine or tryptophan is not found at the CDR3 terminus, so this likely reflects a read error. These data come from a study of T cells in Graves' hyperthyroidism and ophthalmopathy. Per germline, CDR1 KGHSH and CDR2 LQKENI. The J segment lost 1 base and the V segment lost 3 bases, leaving 11 bases of the junction unmatched. The CDR3 loop spans 17 amino acids. Newly diagnosed hyperthyroidism patients aged 18 to 65 years had disease lasting under 2 months. RNA transcripts served as the template for amplifying TCR beta CDR3 regions. Primed by the HTBI set, a first-round RT-PCR was run on the TCR CDR3. TCRdb ran MiXCR on the multiplex PCR reads and lists one entry per CDR3 protein. In the table there are some 600,000 distinct CDR3 sequences, approximately 15% of which are singletons.

This TCR was sampled from a woman in her thirties with Graves' hyperthyroidism that later progressed to Graves' ophthalmopathy. J is TRBJ1-1 and V is TRBV18; 7 bases match TRBD1. Specimen: blood. CDR3 sequence: CASSPAPGTVQNTEAFL. For the CDR3, the DNA is TGTGCCAGCTCACCGGCGCCGGGGACAGTACAGAACACTGAAGCTTTCCTT.